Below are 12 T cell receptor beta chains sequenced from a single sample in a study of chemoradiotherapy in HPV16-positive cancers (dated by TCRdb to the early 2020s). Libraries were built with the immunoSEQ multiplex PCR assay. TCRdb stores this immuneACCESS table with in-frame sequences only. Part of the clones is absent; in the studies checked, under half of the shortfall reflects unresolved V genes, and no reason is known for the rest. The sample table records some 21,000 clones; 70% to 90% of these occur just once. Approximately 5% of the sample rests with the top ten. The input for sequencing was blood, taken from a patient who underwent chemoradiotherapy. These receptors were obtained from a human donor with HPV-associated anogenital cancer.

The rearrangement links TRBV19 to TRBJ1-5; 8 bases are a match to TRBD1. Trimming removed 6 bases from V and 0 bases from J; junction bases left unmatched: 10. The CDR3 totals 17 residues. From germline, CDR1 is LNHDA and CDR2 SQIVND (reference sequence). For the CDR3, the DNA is TGTGCCAGTAGCAATGACAGGGGACCGAATAGCAATCAGCCCCAGCATTTT. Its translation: CASSNDRGPNSNQPQHF.

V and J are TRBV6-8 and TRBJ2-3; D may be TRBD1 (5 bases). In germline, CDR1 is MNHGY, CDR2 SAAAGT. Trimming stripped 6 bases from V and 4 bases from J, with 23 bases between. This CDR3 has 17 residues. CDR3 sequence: CASSQRGWKHPPDTQYF. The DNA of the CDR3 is TGTGCCAGCAGCCAAAGGGGCTGGAAGCACCCCCCAGATACGCAGTATTTT.

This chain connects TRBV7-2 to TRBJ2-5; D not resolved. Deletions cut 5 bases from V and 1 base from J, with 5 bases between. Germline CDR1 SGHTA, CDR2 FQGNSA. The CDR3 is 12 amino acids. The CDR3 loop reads CASSLRQETQYF. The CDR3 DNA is TGTGCCAGCAGCCTCCGCCAAGAGACCCAGTACTTC.

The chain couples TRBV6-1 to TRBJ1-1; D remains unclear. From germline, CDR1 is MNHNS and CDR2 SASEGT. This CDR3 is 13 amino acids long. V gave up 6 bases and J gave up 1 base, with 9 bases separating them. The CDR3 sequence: CASRGTGNTEAFF. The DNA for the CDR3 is TGTGCCAGCAGGGGCACTGGGAACACTGAAGCTTTCTTT.

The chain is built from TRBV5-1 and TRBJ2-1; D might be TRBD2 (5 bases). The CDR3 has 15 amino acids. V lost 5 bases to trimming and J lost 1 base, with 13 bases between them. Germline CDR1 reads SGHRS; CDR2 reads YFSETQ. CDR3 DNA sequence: TGCGCCAGCAGACTAGTTCGCAGTTCCTACAATGAGCAGTTCTTC. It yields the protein CASRLVRSSYNEQFF.

CDR3 DNA sequence: TGTGCCAGCAGTTTATTTTCATCCACAGATACGCAGTATTTT. It yields the protein CASSLFSSTDTQYF. The chain recombines TRBV27 with TRBJ2-3; D not certain. In germline, CDR1 is MNHEY, CDR2 SMNVEV (reference sequence). The CDR3 is 14 residues long. Trimming took 1 base from V and 2 from J, leaving 7 bases between them.

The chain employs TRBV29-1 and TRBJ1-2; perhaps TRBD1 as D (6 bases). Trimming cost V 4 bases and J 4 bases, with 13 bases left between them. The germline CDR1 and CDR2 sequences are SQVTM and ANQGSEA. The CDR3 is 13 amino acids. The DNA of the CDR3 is TGCAGCGTTGCCTGGGGGCAGGGCTATGGCTACACCTTC. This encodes CSVAWGQGYGYTF.

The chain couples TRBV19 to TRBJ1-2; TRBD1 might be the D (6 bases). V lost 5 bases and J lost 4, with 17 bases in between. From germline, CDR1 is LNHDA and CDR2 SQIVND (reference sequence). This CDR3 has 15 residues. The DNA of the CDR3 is TGTGCCAGTAGTCAGGGGACTACCCTTGGCTATGGCTACACCTTC. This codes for CASSQGTTLGYGYTF.

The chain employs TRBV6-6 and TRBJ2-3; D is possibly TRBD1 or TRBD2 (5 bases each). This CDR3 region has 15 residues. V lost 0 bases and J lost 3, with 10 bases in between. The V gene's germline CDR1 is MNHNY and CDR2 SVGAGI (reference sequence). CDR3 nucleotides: TGTGCCAGCAGTTACTCGAGGGGTAGTACAGATACGCAGTATTTT. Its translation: CASSYSRGSTDTQYF.

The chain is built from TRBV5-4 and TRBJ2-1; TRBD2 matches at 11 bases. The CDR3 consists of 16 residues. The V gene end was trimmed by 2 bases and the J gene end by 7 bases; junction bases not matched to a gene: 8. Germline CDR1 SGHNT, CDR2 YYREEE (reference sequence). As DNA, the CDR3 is TGTGCCAGCAGCTTTGGAGGAAGGACTAGCGGGAATGAGCAGTTCTTC. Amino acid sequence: CASSFGGRTSGNEQFF.

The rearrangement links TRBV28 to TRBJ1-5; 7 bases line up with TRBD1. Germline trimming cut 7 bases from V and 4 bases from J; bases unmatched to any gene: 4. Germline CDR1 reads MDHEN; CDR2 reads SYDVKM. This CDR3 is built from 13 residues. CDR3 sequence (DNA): TGTGCCAGCATCCCAGGGGGAAATCAGCCCCAGCATTTT. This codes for CASIPGGNQPQHF. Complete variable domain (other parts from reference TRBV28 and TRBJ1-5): DVKVTQSSRYLVKRTGEKVFLECVQDMDHENMFWYRQDPGLGLRLIYFSYDVKMKEKGDIPEGYSVSREKKERFSLILESASTNQTSMYLCASIPGGNQPQHFGDGTRLSIL.

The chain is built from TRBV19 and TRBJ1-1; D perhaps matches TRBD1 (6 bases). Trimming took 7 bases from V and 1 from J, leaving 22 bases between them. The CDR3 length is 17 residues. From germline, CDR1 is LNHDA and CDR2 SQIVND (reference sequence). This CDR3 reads CASNPRQPGGPNTEAFF. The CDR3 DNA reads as TGTGCCAGTAACCCCAGACAACCGGGGGGGCCGAACACTGAAGCTTTCTTT. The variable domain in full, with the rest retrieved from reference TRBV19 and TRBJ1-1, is DGGITQSPKYLFRKEGQNVTLSCEQNLNHDAMYWYRQDPGQGLRLIYYSQIVNDFQKGDIAEGYSVSREKKESFPLTVTSAQKNPTAFYLCASNPRQPGGPNTEAFFGQGTRLTVV.